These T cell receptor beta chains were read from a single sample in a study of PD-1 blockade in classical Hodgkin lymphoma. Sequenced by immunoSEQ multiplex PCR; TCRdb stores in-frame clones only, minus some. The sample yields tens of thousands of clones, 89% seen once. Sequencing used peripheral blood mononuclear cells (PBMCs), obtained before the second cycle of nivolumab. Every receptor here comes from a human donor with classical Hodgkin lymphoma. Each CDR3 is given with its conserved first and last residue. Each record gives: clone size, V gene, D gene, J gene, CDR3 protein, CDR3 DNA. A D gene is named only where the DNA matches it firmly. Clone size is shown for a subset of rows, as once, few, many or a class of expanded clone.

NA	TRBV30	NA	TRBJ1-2	CAWSFTERIYGYTF	TGTGCCTGGAGTTTCACCGAACGAATCTATGGCTACACCTTC
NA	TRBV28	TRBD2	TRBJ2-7	CASSFMEGGGYEQYF	TGTGCCAGCAGTTTTATGGAGGGCGGGGGGTACGAGCAGTACTTC
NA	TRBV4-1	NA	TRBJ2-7	CASSQGGGRRERGFHEQYF	TGCGCCAGCAGCCAAGGGGGTGGTCGCCGGGAAAGGGGATTCCACGAGCAGTACTTC
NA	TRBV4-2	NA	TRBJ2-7	CASSQGTRSEQYF	TGTGCCAGCAGCCAAGGGACCAGATCTGAGCAGTACTTC
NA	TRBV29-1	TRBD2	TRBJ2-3	CSVGGSGRADTQYF	TGCAGCGTTGGGGGTAGCGGGAGGGCAGATACGCAGTATTTT
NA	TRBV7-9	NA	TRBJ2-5	CASSATSTETQYF	TGTGCCAGCAGCGCTACTAGCACTGAGACCCAGTACTTC
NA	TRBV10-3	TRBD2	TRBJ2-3	CATGEGLGEYTQYF	TGTGCCACCGGGGAGGGACTAGGAGAATATACGCAGTATTTT
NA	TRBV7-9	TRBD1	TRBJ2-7	CASRGTGDYPYEQYF	TGTGCCAGCAGAGGGACAGGAGATTACCCCTACGAGCAGTACTTC
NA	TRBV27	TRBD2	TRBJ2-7	CASSWSGGSYEQYF	TGTGCCAGCAGTTGGTCGGGGGGCTCCTACGAGCAGTACTTC
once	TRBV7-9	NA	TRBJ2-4	CASSLPEGKAKNIQYF	TGTGCCAGCAGCTTACCTGAGGGGAAGGCCAAAAACATTCAGTACTTC
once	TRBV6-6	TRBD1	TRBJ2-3	CASSDRTGRSDTQYF	TGTGCCAGCAGTGACAGGACAGGGCGGTCAGATACGCAGTATTTT
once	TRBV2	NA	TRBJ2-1	CASYTYSYNEQFF	TGTGCCAGCTACACTTACTCCTACAATGAGCAGTTCTTC
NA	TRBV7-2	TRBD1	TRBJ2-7	CASSFPGTGTYEQYF	TGTGCCAGCAGCTTTCCCGGGACAGGGACCTACGAGCAGTACTTC